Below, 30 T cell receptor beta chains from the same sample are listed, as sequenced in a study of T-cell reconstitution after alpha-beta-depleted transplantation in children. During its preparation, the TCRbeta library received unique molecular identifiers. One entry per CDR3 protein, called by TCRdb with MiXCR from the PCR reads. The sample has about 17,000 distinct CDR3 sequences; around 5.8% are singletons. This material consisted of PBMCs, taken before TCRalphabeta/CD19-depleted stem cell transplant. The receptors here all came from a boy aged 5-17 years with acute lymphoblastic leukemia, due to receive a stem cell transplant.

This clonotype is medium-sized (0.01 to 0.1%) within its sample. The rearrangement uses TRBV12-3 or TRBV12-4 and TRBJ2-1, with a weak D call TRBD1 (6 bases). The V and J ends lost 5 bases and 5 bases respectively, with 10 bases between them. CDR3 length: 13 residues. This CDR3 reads CASSHPGDNEQFF. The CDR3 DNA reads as TGTGCCAGCAGTCATCCAGGGGACAATGAGCAGTTCTTC.

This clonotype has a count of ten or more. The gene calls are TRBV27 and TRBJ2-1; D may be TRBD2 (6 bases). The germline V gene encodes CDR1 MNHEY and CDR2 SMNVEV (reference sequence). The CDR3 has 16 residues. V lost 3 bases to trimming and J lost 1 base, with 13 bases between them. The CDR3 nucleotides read TGTGCCAGCAGTTTCGGTGGGAGGTGGTCCTACAATGAGCAGTTCTTC. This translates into CASSFGGRWSYNEQFF.

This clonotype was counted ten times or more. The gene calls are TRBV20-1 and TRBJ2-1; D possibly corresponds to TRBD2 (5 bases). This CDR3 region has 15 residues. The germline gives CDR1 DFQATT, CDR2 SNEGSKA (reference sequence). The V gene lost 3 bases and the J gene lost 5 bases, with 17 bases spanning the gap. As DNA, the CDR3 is TGCAGTGCTAGGGCTAGCCAAGGGCTAAACAATGAGCAGTTCTTC. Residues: CSARASQGLNNEQFF.

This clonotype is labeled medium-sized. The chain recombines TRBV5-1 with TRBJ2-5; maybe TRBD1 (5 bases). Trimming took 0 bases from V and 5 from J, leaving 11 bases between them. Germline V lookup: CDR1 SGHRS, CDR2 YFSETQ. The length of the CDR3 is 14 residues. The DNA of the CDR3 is TGCGCCAGCAGCTTGGTCAGGGTGGAGGAGACCCAGTACTTC. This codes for CASSLVRVEETQYF.

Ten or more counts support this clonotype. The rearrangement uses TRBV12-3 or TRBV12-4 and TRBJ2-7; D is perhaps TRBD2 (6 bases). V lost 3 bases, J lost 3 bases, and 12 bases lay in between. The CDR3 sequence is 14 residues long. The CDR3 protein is CASSLGTEIYEQYF. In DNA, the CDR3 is TGTGCCAGCAGTTTGGGGACTGAGATCTACGAGCAGTACTTC.

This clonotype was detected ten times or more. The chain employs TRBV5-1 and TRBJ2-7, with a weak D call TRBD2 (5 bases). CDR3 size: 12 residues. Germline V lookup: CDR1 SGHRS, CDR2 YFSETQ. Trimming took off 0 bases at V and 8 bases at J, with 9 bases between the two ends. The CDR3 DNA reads TGCGCCAGCAGCTTGGGAGAGGGTAAGCAGTACTTC. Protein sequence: CASSLGEGKQYF. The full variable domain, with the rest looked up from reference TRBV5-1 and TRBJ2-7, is KAGVTQTPRYLIKTRGQQVTLSCSPISGHRSVSWYQQTPGQGLQFLFEYFSETQRNKGNFPGRFSGRQFSNSRSEMNVSTLELGDSALYLCASSLGEGKQYFGPGTRLTVT.

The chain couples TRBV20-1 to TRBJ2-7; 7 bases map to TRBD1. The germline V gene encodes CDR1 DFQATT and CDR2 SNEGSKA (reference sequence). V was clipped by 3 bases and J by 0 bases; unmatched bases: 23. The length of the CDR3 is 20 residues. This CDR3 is CSARSQAPGQPSISSYEQYF. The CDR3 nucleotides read TGCAGTGCTAGGAGCCAGGCGCCGGGACAGCCAAGTATTAGCTCCTACGAGCAGTACTTC.

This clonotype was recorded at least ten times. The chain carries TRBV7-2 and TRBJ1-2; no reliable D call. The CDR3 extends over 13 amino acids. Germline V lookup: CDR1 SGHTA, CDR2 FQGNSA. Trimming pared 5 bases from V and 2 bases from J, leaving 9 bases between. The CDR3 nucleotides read TGTGCCAGCAGCCATACAGTAAACTATGGCTACACCTTC. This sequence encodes CASSHTVNYGYTF.

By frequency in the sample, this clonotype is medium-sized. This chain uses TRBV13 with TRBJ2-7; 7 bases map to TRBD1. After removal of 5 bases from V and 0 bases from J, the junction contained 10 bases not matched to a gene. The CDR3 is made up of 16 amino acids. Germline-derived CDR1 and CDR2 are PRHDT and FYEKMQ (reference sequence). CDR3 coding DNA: TGTGCCAGCAGCAGGCGACAGGGCACGCTCTCCTACGAGCAGTACTTC. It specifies CASSRRQGTLSYEQYF.

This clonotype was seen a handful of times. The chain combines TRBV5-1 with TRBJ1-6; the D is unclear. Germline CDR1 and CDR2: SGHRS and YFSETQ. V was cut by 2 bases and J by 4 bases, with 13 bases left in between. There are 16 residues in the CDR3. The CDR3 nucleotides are TGCGCCAGCAGCTTAGTCGGGGTTGGGTATAATTCACCCCTCCACTTT. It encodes CASSLVGVGYNSPLHF.

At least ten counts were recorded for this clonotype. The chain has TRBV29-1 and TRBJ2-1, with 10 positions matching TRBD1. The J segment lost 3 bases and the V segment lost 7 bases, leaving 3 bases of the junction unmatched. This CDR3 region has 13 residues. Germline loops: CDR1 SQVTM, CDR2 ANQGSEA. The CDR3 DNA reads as TGCAGCGGTGGACAGGGGGACTACAATGAGCAGTTCTTC. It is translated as CSGGQGDYNEQFF.

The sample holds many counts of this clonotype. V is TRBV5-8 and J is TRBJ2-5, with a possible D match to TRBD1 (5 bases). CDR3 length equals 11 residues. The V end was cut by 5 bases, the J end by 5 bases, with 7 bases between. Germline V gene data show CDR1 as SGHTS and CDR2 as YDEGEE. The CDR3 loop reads CASRAGETQYF. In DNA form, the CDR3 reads TGTGCCAGCAGAGCAGGGGAGACCCAGTACTTC.

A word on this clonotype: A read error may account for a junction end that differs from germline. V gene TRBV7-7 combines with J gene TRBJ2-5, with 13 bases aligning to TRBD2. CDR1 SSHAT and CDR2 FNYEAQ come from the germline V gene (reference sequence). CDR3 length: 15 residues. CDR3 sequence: CASSPGLAGEETQYF. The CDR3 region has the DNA TGTGCTAGCAGCCCTGGACTAGCGGGAGAAGAGACCCAGTACTTC.

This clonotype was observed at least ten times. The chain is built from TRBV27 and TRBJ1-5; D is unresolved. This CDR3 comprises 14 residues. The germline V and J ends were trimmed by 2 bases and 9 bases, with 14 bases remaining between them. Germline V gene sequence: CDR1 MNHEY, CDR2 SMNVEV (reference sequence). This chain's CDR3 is CASSLRGWRGPQHF. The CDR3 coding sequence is TGTGCCAGCAGTTTAAGAGGATGGCGGGGGCCCCAGCATTTT.

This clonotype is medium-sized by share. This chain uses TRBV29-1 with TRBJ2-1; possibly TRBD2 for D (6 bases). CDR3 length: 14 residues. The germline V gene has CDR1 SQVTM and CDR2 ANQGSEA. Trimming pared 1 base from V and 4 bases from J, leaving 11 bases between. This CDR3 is CSVEAPSGYNEQFF. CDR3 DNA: TGCAGCGTTGAAGCTCCGAGCGGGTACAATGAGCAGTTCTTC.

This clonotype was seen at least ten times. The CDR3 is CASSLNFGGESYEQYF. DNA for the CDR3: TGTGCCAGCAGCTTAAATTTCGGGGGGGAATCCTACGAGCAGTACTTC. The chain uses TRBV7-9 and TRBJ2-7; 8 bases fit TRBD2. There are 16 residues in the CDR3. With V trimmed by 2 bases and J by 1 base, 7 bases remained unmatched. Germline CDR1 and CDR2: SEHNR and FQNEAQ (reference sequence).

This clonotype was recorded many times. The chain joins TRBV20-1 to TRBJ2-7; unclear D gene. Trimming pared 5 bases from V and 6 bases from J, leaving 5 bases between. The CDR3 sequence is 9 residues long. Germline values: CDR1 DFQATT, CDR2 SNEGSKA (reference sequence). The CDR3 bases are TGCAGTGCTGGCGGCGAGCAGTACTTC. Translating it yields CSAGGEQYF.

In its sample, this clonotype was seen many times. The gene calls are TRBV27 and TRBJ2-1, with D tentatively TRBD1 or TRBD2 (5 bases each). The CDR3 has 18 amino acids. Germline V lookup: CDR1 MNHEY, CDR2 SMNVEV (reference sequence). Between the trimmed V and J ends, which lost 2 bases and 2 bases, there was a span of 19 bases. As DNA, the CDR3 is TGTGCCAGCAGTTTAAGTCCCCGGGACCTTAAGACCTACAATGAGCAGTTCTTC. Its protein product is CASSLSPRDLKTYNEQFF.

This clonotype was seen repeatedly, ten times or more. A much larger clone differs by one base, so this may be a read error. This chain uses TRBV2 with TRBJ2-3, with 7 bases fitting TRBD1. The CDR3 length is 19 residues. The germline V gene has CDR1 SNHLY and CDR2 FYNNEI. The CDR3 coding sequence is TGTACCAGCAGTGCCTGGGACAGTGCATACTCAACCCTCACAGATACGCAGTATTTT. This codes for CTSSAWDSAYSTLTDTQYF. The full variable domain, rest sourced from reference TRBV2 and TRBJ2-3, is EPEVTQTPSHQVTQMGQEVILRCVPISNHLYFYWYRQILGQKVEFLVSFYNNEISEKSEIFDDQFSVERPDGSNFTLKIRSTKLEDSAMYFCTSSAWDSAYSTLTDTQYFGPGTRLTVL.

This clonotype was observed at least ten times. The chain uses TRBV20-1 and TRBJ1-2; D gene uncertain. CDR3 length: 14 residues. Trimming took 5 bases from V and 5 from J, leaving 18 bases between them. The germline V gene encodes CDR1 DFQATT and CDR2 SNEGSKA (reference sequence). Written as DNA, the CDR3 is TGCAGTGCTCTCGAAACGAAGCAAAGTTATGGCTACACCTTC. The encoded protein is CSALETKQSYGYTF.

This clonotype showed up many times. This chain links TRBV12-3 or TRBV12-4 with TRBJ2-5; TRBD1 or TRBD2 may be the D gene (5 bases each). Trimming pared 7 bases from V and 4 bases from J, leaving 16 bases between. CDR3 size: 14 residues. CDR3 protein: CASTAGGSRETQYF. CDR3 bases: TGTGCCAGCACCGCTGGGGGTTCTAGAGAGACCCAGTACTTC.

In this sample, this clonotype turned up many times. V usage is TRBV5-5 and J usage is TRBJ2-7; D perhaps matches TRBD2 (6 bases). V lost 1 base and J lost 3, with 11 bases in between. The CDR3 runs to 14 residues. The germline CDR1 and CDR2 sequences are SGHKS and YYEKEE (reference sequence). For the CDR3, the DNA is TGTGCCAGCAGCTTGCTAGCGTCTTACTACGAGCAGTACTTC. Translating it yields CASSLLASYYEQYF.

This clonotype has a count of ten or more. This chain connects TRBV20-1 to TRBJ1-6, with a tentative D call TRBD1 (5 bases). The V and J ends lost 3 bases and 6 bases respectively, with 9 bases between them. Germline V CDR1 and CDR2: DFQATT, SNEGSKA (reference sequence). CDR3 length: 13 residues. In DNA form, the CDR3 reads TGCAGTGCTAGGGGGGTTTTTAATTCACCCCTCCACTTT. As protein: CSARGVFNSPLHF.

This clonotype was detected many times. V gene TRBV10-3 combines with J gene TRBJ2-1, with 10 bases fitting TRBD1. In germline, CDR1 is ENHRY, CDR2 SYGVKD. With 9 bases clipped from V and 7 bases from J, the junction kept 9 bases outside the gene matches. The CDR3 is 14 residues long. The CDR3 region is CAISGTGDTNEQFF. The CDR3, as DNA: TGTGCCATTAGCGGGACAGGGGACACGAATGAGCAGTTCTTC.

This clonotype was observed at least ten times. This CDR3 reads CASSPPGTGDMNTEAFF. CDR3 sequence (DNA): TGTGCCAGCTCACCACCTGGGACAGGGGATATGAACACTGAAGCTTTCTTT. The chain has TRBV18 and TRBJ1-1; 10 bases are shared with TRBD1. The V segment lost 0 bases and the J segment 0 bases; nucleotides outside the gene matches: 4. The germline V gene encodes CDR1 KGHSH and CDR2 LQKENI. CDR3 length equals 17 residues. Using reference TRBV18 and TRBJ1-1 for the parts outside the CDR3, the full variable domain is NAGVMQNPRHLVRRRGQEARLRCSPMKGHSHVYWYRQLPEEGLKFMVYLQKENIIDESGMPKERFSAEFPKEGPSILRIQQVVRGDSAAYFCASSPPGTGDMNTEAFFGQGTRLTVV.

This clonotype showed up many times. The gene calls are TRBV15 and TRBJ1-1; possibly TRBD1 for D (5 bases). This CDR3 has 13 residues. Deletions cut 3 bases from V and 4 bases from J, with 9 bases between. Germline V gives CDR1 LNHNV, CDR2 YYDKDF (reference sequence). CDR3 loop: CATSRRGGTEAFF. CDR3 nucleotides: TGTGCCACCAGCAGGCGCGGGGGCACTGAAGCTTTCTTT.

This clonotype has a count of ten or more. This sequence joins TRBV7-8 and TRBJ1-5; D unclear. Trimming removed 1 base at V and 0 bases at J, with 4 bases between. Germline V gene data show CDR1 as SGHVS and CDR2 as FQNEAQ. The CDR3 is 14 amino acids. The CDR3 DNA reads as TGTGCCAGCAGCTTAGACCATAGCAATCAGCCCCAGCATTTT. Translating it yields CASSLDHSNQPQHF.

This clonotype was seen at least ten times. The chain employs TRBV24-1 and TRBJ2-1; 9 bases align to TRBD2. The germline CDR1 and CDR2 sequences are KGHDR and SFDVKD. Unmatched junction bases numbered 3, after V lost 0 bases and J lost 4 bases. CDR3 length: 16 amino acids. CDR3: CATSDLGSGGYNEQFF. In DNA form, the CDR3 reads TGTGCCACCAGTGATTTGGGTAGCGGGGGATACAATGAGCAGTTCTTC.

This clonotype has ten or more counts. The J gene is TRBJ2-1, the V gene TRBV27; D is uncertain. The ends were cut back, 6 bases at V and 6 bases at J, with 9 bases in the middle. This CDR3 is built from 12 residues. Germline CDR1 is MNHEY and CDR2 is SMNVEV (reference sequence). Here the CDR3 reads CASRMRGNEQFF. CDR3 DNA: TGTGCCAGCAGAATGCGCGGCAATGAGCAGTTCTTC.

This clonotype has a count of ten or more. The CDR3 DNA is TGCGCCAGCAGCTCATGGCAGGGACGGGATGAGCAGTTCTTC. As protein: CASSSWQGRDEQFF. This chain connects TRBV5-1 to TRBJ2-1; D tentatively reads TRBD1 or TRBD2 (5 bases each). The germline V gene encodes CDR1 SGHRS and CDR2 YFSETQ. The CDR3 is 14 residues long. V dropped 3 bases and J dropped 8 bases, with 15 bases sitting between them.